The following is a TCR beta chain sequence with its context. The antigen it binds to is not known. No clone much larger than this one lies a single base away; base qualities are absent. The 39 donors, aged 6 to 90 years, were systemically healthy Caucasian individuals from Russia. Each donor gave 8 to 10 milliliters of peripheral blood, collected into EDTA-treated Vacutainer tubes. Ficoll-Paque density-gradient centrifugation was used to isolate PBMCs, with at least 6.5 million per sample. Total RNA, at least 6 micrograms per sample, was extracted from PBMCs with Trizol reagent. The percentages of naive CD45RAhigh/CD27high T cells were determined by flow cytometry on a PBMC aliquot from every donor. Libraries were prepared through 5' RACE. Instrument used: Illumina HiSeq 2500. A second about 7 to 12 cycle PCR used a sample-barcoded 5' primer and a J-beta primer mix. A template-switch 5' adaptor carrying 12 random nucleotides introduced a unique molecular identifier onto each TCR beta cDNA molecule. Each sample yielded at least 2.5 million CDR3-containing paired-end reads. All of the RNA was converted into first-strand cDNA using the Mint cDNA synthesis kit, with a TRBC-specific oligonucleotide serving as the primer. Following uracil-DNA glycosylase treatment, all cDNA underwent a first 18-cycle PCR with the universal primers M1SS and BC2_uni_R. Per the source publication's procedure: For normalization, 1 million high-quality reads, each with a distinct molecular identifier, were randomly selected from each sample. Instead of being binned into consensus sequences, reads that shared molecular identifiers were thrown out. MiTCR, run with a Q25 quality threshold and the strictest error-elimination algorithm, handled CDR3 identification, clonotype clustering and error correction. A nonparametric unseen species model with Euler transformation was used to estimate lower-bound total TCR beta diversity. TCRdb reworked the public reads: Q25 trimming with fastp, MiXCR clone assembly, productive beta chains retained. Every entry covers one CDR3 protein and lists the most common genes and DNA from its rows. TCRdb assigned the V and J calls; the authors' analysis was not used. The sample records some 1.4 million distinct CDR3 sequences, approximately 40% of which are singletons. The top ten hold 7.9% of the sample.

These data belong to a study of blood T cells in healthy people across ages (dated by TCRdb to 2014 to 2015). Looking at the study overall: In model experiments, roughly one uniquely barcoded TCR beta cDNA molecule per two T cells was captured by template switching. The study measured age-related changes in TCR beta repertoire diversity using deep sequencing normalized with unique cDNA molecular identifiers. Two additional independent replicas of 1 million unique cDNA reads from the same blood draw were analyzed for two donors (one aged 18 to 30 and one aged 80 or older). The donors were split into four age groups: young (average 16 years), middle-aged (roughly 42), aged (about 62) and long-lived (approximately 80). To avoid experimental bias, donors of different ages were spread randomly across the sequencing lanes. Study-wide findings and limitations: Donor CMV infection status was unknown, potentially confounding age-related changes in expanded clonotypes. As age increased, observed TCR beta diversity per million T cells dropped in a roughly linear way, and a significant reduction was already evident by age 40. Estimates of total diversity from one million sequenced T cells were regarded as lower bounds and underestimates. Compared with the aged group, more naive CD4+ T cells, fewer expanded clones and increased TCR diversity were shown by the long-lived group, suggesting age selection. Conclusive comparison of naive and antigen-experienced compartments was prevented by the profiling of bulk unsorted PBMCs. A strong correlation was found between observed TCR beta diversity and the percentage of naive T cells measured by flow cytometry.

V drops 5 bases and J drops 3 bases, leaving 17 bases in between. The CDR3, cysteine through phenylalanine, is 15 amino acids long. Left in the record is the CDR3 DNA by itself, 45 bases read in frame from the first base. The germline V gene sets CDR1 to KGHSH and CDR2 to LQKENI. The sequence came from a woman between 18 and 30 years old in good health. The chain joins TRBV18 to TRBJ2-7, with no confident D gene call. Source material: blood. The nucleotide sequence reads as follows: TGTGCCAGCTCATCCTGGACGGAGATGAACTACGAGCAGTACTTC. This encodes CASSSWTEMNYEQYF.